This T cell receptor beta chain was profiled in a study of memory CD4+ T cells and cytomegalovirus serostatus. General study findings and limits: The CMV-associated TCR signature appears largely within the CD4+ memory repertoire.

The sort gate was single viable CD3+CD4+CD8-CD45RO+ cells for memory CD4+ T cells. Libraries were prepared by immunoSEQ multiplex PCR; TCRdb keeps only in-frame clonotypes and omits some of them. The profile shows 64,000 or so clones, roughly three quarters of them singletons. This clone showed up just a few times. The antigen is unknown. CDR1 and CDR2 from the germline V gene are KGHSH and LQKENI. The V gene end was trimmed by 5 bases and the J gene end by 7 bases; junction bases not matched to a gene: 9. There are 15 residues in the CDR3. V gene TRBV18 combines with J gene TRBJ1-5; 9 nucleotides agree with TRBD1. The sequence was obtained from an adult in good health and CMV-seronegative. Sequencing was done on a sample of memory CD4+ T cells from blood. The CDR3 here is CASSEGQGSGQPQHF. Written as DNA, the CDR3 is TGTGCCAGCTCAGAGGGACAGGGCTCAGGACAGCCCCAGCATTTT.